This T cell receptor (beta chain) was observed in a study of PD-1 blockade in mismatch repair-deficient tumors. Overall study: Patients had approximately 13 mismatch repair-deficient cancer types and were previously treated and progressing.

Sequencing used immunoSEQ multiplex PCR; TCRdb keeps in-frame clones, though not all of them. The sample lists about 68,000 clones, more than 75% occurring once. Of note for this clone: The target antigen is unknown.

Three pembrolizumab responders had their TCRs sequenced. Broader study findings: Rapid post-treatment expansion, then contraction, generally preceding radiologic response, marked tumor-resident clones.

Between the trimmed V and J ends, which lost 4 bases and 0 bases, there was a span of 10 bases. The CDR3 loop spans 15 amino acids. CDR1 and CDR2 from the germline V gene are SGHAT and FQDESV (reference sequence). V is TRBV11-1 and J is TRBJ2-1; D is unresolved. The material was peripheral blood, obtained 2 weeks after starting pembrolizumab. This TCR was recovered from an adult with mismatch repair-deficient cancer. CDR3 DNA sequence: TGTGCCAGCAGCTATAGTGGGTTCTCCTACAATGAGCAGTTCTTC. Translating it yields CASSYSGFSYNEQFF.